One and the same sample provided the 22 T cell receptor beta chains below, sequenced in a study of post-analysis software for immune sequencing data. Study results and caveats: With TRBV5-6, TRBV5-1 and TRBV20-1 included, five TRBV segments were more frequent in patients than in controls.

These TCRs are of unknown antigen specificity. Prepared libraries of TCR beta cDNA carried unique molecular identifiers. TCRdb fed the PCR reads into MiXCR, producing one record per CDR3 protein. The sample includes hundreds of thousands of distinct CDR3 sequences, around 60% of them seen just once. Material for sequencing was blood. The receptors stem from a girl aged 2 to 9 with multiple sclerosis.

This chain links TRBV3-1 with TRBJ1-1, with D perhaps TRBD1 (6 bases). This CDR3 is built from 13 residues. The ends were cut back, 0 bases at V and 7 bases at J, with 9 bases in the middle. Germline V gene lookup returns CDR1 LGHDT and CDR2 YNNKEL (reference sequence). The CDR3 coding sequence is TGTGCCAGCAGCCAAGAGAGGGGGAATGAAGCTTTCTTT. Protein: CASSQERGNEAFF.

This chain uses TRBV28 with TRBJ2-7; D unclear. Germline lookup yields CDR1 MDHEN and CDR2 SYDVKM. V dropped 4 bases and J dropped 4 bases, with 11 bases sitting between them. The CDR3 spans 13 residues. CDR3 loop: CASSSARKYEQYF. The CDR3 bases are TGTGCCAGCAGTTCAGCGAGAAAGTACGAGCAGTACTTC.

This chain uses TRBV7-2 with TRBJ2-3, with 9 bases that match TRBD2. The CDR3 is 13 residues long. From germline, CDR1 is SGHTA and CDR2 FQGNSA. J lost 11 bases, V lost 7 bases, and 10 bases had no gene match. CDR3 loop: CASNYPSGRLQYF. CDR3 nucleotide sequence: TGTGCCAGCAACTACCCCAGCGGGAGGCTGCAGTATTTT.

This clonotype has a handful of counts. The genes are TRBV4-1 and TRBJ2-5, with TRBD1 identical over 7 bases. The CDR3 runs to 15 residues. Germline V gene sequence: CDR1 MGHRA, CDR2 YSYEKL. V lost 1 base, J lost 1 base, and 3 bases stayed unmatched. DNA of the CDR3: TGCGCCAGCAGCCAAGCACAGGGGCCCCAAGAGACCCAGTACTTC. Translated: CASSQAQGPQETQYF.

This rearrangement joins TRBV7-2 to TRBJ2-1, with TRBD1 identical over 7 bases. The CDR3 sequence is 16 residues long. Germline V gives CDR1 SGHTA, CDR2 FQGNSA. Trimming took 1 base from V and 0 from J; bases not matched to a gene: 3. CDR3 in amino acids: CASSLEGASSYNEQFF. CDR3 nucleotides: TGTGCCAGCAGCTTAGAGGGGGCCAGCTCCTACAATGAGCAGTTCTTC.

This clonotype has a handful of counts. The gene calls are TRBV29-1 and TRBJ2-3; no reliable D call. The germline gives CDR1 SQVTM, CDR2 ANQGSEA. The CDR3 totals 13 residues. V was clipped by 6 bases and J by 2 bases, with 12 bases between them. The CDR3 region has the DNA TGCAGCGTCCAGAGCCAGGTCACAGATACGCAGTATTTT. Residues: CSVQSQVTDTQYF.

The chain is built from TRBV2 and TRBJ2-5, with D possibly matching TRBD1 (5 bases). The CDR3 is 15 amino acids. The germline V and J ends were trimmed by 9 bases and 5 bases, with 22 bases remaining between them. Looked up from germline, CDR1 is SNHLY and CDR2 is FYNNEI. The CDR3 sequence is CARGPGSPMGETQYF. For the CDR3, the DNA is TGTGCCAGGGGGCCAGGCAGCCCCATGGGGGAGACCCAGTACTTC.

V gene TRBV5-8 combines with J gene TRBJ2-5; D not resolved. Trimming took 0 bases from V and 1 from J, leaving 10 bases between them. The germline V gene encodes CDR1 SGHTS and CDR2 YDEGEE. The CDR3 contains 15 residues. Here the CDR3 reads CASSLGRQTQETQYF. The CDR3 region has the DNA TGTGCCAGCAGCTTGGGACGGCAGACCCAAGAGACCCAGTACTTC.

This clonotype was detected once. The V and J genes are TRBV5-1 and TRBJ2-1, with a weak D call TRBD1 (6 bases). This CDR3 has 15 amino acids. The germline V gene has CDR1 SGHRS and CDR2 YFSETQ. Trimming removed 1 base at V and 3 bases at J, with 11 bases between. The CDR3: CASSLPGQNYNEQFF. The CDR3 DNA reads TGCGCCAGCAGCTTGCCCGGACAGAACTACAATGAGCAGTTCTTC.

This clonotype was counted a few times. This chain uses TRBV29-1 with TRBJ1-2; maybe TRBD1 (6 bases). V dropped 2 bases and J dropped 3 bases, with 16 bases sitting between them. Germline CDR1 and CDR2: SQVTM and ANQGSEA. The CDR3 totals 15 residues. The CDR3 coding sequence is TGCAGCGTTGAACCGGGGGCTCTAACGGACTATGGCTACACCTTC. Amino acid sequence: CSVEPGALTDYGYTF.

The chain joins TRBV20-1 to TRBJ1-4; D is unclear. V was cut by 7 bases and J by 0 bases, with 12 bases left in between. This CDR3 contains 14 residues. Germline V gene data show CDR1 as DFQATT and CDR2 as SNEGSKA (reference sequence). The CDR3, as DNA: TGCAGTGTCGATCGGACTGCAACTAATGAAAAACTGTTTTTT. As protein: CSVDRTATNEKLFF.

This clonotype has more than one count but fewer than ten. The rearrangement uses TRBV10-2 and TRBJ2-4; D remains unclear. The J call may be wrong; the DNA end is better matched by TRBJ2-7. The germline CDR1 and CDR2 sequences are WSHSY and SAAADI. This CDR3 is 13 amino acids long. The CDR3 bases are TGCGCCAGCAGTGAGTCGAGTGTATACGAGCAGTACTTC. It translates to CASSESSVYEQYF.

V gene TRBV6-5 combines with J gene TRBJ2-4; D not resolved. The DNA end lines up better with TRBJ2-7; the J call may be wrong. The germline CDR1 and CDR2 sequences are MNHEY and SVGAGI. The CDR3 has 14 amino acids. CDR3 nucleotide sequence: TGTGCCAGCAGTTACGTACCAACCTCCTACGAGCAGTACTTC. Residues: CASSYVPTSYEQYF.

Here the CDR3 DNA reads TGCGCCAGCAGCCTAGGGAGTCGGGGGGGCCGGTTAGTCGAGACCCAGTACTTC. Translating it yields CASSLGSRGGRLVETQYF. The rearrangement uses TRBV4-3 and TRBJ2-5; 8 bases are shared with TRBD2. The germline CDR1 and CDR2 sequences are LGHNA and YSLEER. CDR3 size: 18 residues. Trimming removed 4 bases from V and 5 bases from J; junction bases left unmatched: 18.

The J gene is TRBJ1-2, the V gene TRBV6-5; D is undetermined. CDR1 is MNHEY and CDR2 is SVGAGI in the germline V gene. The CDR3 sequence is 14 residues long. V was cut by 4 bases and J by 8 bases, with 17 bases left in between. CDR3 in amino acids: CASSCDRATPGYTF. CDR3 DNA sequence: TGTGCCAGCAGTTGTGATAGGGCCACTCCGGGCTACACCTTC.

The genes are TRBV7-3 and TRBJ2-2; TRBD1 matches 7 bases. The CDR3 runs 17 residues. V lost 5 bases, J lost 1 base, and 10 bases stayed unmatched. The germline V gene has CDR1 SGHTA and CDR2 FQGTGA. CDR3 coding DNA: TGTGCCAGCAGCGGGGGATCCGGGACAGTGAACACCGGGGAGCTGTTTTTT. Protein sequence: CASSGGSGTVNTGELFF.

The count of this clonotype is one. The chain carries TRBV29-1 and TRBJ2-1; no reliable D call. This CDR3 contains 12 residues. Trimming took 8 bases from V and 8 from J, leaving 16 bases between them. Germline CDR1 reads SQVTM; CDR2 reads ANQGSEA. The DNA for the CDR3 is TGCAGCTTTAAGAGGCTAATCTATGAGCAGTTCTTC. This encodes CSFKRLIYEQFF.

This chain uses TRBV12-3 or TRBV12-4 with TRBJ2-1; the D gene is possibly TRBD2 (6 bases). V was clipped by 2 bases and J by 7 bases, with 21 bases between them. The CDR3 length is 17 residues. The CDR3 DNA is TGTGCCAGCAGTTTAAGAATTGTGGGGCAGGAGGGAAATGAGCAGTTCTTC. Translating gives CASSLRIVGQEGNEQFF.

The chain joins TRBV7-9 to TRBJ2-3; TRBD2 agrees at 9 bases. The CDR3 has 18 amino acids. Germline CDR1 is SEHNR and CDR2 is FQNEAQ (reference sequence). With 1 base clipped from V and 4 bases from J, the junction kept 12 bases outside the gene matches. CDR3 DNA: TGTGCCAGCAGCTTAGGAGCGGGGGGACGGGCAGCCTCAGATACGCAGTATTTT. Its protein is CASSLGAGGRAASDTQYF.

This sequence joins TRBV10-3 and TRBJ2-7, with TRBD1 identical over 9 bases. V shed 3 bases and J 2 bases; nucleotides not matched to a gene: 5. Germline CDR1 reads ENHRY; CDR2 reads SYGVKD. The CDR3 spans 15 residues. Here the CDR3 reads CAISELGQGAYEQYF. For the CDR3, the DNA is TGTGCCATCAGTGAACTGGGACAGGGAGCCTACGAGCAGTACTTC.

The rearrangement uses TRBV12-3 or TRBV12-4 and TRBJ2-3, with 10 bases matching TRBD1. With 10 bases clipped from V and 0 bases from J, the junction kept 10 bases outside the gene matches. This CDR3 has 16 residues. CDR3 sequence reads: CAITRDRGYSTDTQYF. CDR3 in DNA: TGTGCCATCACGAGGGACAGGGGCTATAGCACAGATACGCAGTATTTT.

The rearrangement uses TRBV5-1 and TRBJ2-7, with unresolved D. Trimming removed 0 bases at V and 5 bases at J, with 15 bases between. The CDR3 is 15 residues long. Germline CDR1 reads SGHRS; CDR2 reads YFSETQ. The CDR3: CASSLAIRGTDEQYF. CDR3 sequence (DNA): TGCGCCAGCAGCTTGGCTATCCGCGGAACAGACGAGCAGTACTTC.